This entry is about one TCR beta chain. An end of the junction differs from the germline gene, which may be a read error. Sequencing used immunoSEQ multiplex PCR; TCRdb keeps in-frame clones, though not all of them. The table records fewer than 70,000 clones, more than 80% of them present only once. These data come from a study of blood T cell repertoires in COVID-19. The overall study: There were acute and convalescent COVID-19 samples, and they came from the United States, Italy and Spain.

The CDR3 runs to 15 residues. Germline V gives CDR1 SGHRS, CDR2 YFSETQ. The source is a woman of 80 years or more with active COVID-19. Sequencing was carried out using peripheral blood. The rearrangement links TRBV5-1 to TRBJ2-1, with a possible D match to TRBD2 (6 bases). The CDR3 protein is CTSSRVGGEYNEQFF. In nucleotides, the CDR3 is TGCACCAGCAGCCGCGTCGGGGGAGAGTACAATGAGCAGTTCTTC.